A single T cell receptor beta chain is shown here with its context. The data stem from a study of T cells in Graves' hyperthyroidism and ophthalmopathy. CDR3 length equals 17 residues. The germline V gene has CDR1 PRHDT and CDR2 FYEKMQ (reference sequence). Trimming at V came to 6 bases and at J to 5 bases, leaving 10 bases not matched to a gene. From RNA transcripts, TCR beta CDR3 regions were amplified. An initial round of RT-PCR targeting the TCR CDR3 relied on the HTBI primer set. TCRdb passed the multiplex PCR reads through MiXCR, listing each CDR3 protein once. This repertoire shows hundreds of thousands of distinct CDR3 sequences, about 20% found once; its top ten account for over 30%.

The chain carries TRBV13 and TRBJ2-5, with 15 nucleotides matching TRBD2. The sequence derives from a young man with Graves' ophthalmopathy. Sample: blood. The CDR3 coding sequence is TGTGCCAGCAGACAGAGGACTAGCGGGAGGGCCAGGGAGACCCAGTACTTC. Translation gives CASRQRTSGRARETQYF.